What follows are 21 T cell receptor beta chains derived from one specimen sequenced in a study of blood T cells in healthy people across ages. A second PCR of roughly 7 to 11 cycles used a sample-barcoded 5' primer and a J-beta primer mix. TCRdb re-derived calls from the 5' RACE reads in MiXCR, one entry per CDR3 protein. This table has about 1.5 million distinct CDR3 sequences, less than 45% appearing once. Sequencing was carried out using blood. The source of these receptors is a woman aged 18-29 years in good health.

There are a few counts of this clonotype. The chain joins TRBV28 to TRBJ2-1; 8 bases align to TRBD2. Germline trimming cut 4 bases from V and 4 bases from J; bases unmatched to any gene: 12. The CDR3 contains 17 residues. Germline lookup yields CDR1 MDHEN and CDR2 SYDVKM. The CDR3 protein is CASSSPASGSPYNEQFF. Here the CDR3 DNA reads TGTGCCAGCAGTTCCCCGGCTAGCGGGTCTCCATACAATGAGCAGTTCTTC.

Only a few counts were recorded for this clonotype. V usage is TRBV28 and J usage is TRBJ1-5, with a tentative D call TRBD1 (5 bases). Trimming left V 3 bases short and J 5 bases short, with 17 bases between. Germline V lookup: CDR1 MDHEN, CDR2 SYDVKM. The CDR3 is made up of 16 amino acids. The CDR3 sequence is CASSFYPGLRDQPQHF. DNA for the CDR3: TGTGCCAGCAGTTTTTATCCGGGACTGAGGGATCAGCCCCAGCATTTT.

This clonotype was detected a few times. The V and J genes are TRBV2 and TRBJ1-2; weak D call: TRBD1 (6 bases). The V end was cut by 6 bases, the J end by 6 bases, with 14 bases between. This CDR3 is built from 13 residues. Germline V gene data show CDR1 as SNHLY and CDR2 as FYNNEI. The CDR3 loop is CASRLQGGNGYTF. CDR3 sequence (DNA): TGTGCCAGCAGGTTACAGGGTGGTAATGGCTACACCTTC.

This clonotype was counted a few times. The CDR3 DNA sequence: TGTGCCAGCAGCGCCTCAAACTACAATGAGCAGTACTTC. Amino acids: CASSASNYNEQYF. The genes are TRBV7-6 and TRBJ2-7, with unresolved D. Germline V gene lookup returns CDR1 SGHVS and CDR2 FNYEAQ. This CDR3 has 13 residues. Trimming removed 5 bases from V and 7 bases from J, with 15 bases in between.

This clonotype has a handful of counts. The chain carries TRBV5-1 and TRBJ2-5; D perhaps matches TRBD1 (6 bases). Per the germline V gene, CDR1 is SGHRS and CDR2 is YFSETQ. The CDR3 has 13 residues. Trimming took 5 bases from V and 11 from J, leaving 19 bases between them. The DNA for the CDR3 is TGCGCCAGCAGATTAACAGGGATGGATGAGCAGTACTTC. Protein: CASRLTGMDEQYF.

The chain combines TRBV6-1 with TRBJ2-7; TRBD1 matches 9 bases. Germline V lookup: CDR1 MNHNS, CDR2 SASEGT. J gave up 6 bases and V 8 bases, and 8 bases lay outside the gene matches. The CDR3 extends over 13 amino acids. CDR3 sequence reads: CASLDRGSVEQYF. The CDR3, as DNA: TGTGCCAGCCTCGACAGGGGGTCTGTCGAGCAGTACTTC.

This clonotype was counted between two and nine times. The genes are TRBV2 and TRBJ2-7, with 12 bases matching TRBD2. This CDR3 contains 15 residues. J lost 2 bases, V lost 5 bases, and 4 bases had no gene match. Per the germline V gene, CDR1 is SNHLY and CDR2 is FYNNEI. The CDR3 nucleotides read TGTGCCAGCAGTTGGACTAGCGGGGCTACCTACGAGCAGTACTTC. It codes for CASSWTSGATYEQYF.

This sequence joins TRBV29-1 and TRBJ1-6; D may be TRBD1 (5 bases). The CDR3 consists of 13 residues. Germline V gene sequence: CDR1 SQVTM, CDR2 ANQGSEA. Trimming cost V 2 bases and J 7 bases, with 9 bases left between them. The CDR3 bases are TGCAGCGTTGAACTAGGGGACAATTCACCCCTCCACTTT. Its protein is CSVELGDNSPLHF.

This clonotype has at least ten counts. The gene calls are TRBV7-2 and TRBJ1-5, with a possible D match to TRBD1 (6 bases). From germline, CDR1 is SGHTA and CDR2 FQGNSA. V shed 2 bases and J shed 4 bases, with 9 bases lying between them. This CDR3 contains 14 residues. The DNA for the CDR3 is TGTGCCAGCAGCTTAAGAGGGGGGAATCAGCCCCAGCATTTT. Protein: CASSLRGGNQPQHF.

This clonotype was recorded at least ten times. The genes are TRBV4-2 and TRBJ1-2; D unresolved. Germline loops: CDR1 LGHNA, CDR2 YNFKEQ. The CDR3 is 14 residues long. Trimming took 2 bases from V and 7 from J, leaving 14 bases between them. CDR3 amino acids: CASSQFPFEGGYTF. The CDR3 DNA reads TGTGCCAGCAGCCAATTCCCGTTTGAGGGTGGCTACACCTTC.

This chain links TRBV10-3 with TRBJ2-3, with unresolved D. V lost 2 bases to trimming and J lost 6 bases, with 15 bases between them. This CDR3 has 15 residues. Germline CDR1 is ENHRY and CDR2 is SYGVKD. The CDR3: CAISEISLVLDTQYF. The DNA of the CDR3 is TGTGCCATCAGTGAGATCTCTTTAGTTCTGGATACGCAGTATTTT.

CDR3 region: CASSWTGGFYEQYF. The CDR3 DNA reads as TGTGCCAGCAGCTGGACAGGGGGCTTCTACGAGCAGTACTTC. The rearrangement joins TRBV5-6 to TRBJ2-7; 11 nucleotides match TRBD1. CDR1 and CDR2 (germline): SGHDT, YYEEEE. V lost 3 bases and J lost 3; bases outside the gene matches: 2. The CDR3 contains 14 residues.

This clonotype was found a few times. This chain connects TRBV6-1 to TRBJ2-6; D uncertain. The CDR3 sequence is 17 residues long. Per germline, CDR1 MNHNS and CDR2 SASEGT. V was clipped by 2 bases and J by 4 bases, with 15 bases between them. The CDR3 protein is CASSERPIGVGANVLTF. The CDR3 DNA reads as TGTGCCAGCAGTGAACGCCCCATAGGTGTCGGGGCCAACGTCCTGACTTTC.

The CDR3 reads CSGKGDNNSPLHF. The CDR3 DNA sequence: TGCAGCGGCAAGGGGGACAATAATTCACCCCTCCACTTT. This sequence joins TRBV29-1 and TRBJ1-6; D is possibly TRBD1 (6 bases). Germline CDR1 reads SQVTM; CDR2 reads ANQGSEA. V lost 7 bases to trimming and J lost 5 bases, with 12 bases between them. The CDR3 length is 13 residues.

The chain links TRBV29-1 to TRBJ2-1, with TRBD2 matching 12 bases. CDR1 is SQVTM and CDR2 is ANQGSEA in the germline V gene. The CDR3 loop spans 20 amino acids. Trimming took 2 bases from V and 5 from J; bases not matched to a gene: 19. The CDR3 spells CSVESRQGGLAGTSHNEQFF. CDR3 nucleotide sequence: TGCAGCGTTGAAAGCAGGCAGGGAGGACTAGCGGGAACCTCACACAATGAGCAGTTCTTC.

This chain joins TRBV27 and TRBJ2-2; 8 nucleotides line up with TRBD2. CDR1 and CDR2 from the germline V gene are MNHEY and SMNVEV (reference sequence). The V and J ends lost 1 base and 4 bases, in that order; junction bases with no gene match: 5. The CDR3 has 16 amino acids. The chain's CDR3 is CASSLFAGGVTGELFF. For the CDR3, the DNA is TGTGCCAGCAGTTTATTTGCGGGAGGAGTCACCGGGGAGCTGTTTTTT.

This clonotype was found a few times. This chain joins TRBV6-2 or TRBV6-3 and TRBJ2-4; D is uncertain. Germline V gene lookup returns CDR1 MNHEY and CDR2 SVGEGT. Between the trimmed V and J ends, which lost 6 bases and 0 bases, there was a span of 12 bases. The CDR3 spans 15 residues. The CDR3 nucleotides read TGTGCCAGCAGCATCAGAGTCCTAGCCAAAAACATTCAGTACTTC. This sequence encodes CASSIRVLAKNIQYF.

For this clonotype: This may come from a read error, since a much larger clone is one base off. The chain recombines TRBV5-1 with TRBJ2-5, with TRBD2 matching over 14 bases. The CDR3 consists of 16 residues. Germline values: CDR1 SGHRS, CDR2 YFSETQ. The V gene end was trimmed by 1 base and the J gene end by 11 bases; junction bases not matched to a gene: 10. In DNA form, the CDR3 reads TGCGCCAGCAGCTTGTCCGGGACTAGCGGGAGAGTTGAGCAGTACTTC. It translates to CASSLSGTSGRVEQYF.

This clonotype has just a few counts. The CDR3 is CASSPGLAVLTYEQYF. CDR3 bases: TGTGCCAGCTCACCAGGACTAGCGGTACTAACGTACGAGCAGTACTTC. This sequence joins TRBV18 and TRBJ2-7; 10 nucleotides agree with TRBD2. V lost 2 bases to trimming and J lost 4 bases; unmatched junction nucleotides: 8. Looked up from germline, CDR1 is KGHSH and CDR2 is LQKENI. This CDR3 contains 16 residues.

There are a few counts of this clonotype. The chain uses TRBV20-1 and TRBJ2-7; no clear D. This CDR3 spans 13 amino acids. V lost 7 bases to trimming and J lost 4 bases, with 17 bases between them. The germline gives CDR1 DFQATT, CDR2 SNEGSKA (reference sequence). CDR3 coding DNA: TGCAGTGTCAAGAAAGCGTCAAATTACGAGCAGTACTTC. Its protein is CSVKKASNYEQYF.

A few counts support this clonotype. This chain connects TRBV27 to TRBJ2-7, with 7 positions matching TRBD2. This CDR3 has 16 amino acids. Germline V gene sequence: CDR1 MNHEY, CDR2 SMNVEV (reference sequence). V lost 3 bases and J lost 4; bases outside the gene matches: 12. CDR3 bases: TGTGCCAGCAGTTTGGAGAAAACGGGAGGTATTTACGAGCAGTACTTC. This gives the protein CASSLEKTGGIYEQYF.